This T cell receptor beta chain derives from a study of blood T cell repertoires in COVID-19. The wider study: From the United States, Italy and Spain came samples of acute and convalescent COVID-19. The cDNA or gDNA used as material had been derived from T cells, B-cell-depleted T cells, or PBMCs.

This clone appeared once. Authors' processing steps: Reference gene primer amplification in the assay estimated nucleated cell counts. The repertoire was sequenced with immunoSEQ multiplex PCR; TCRdb's copy has only in-frame clones and lacks some. The V and J calls and the clone size are those of that table, but D and trimming were determined from the DNA. Altogether around 100,000 clones are present, over 65% being singletons, with the ten largest covering about 13%. CDR3 length: 11 amino acids. Trimming shortened V by 4 bases and J by 8 bases, and 8 bases separated the two germline ends. Germline CDR1 reads ENHRY; CDR2 reads SYGVKD.

Source material: peripheral blood. This receptor was identified in a human donor in a cohort sampled during active COVID-19. The chain couples TRBV10-3 to TRBJ1-2; D gene uncertain. CDR3 sequence (DNA): TGTGCCATCAGTGTGGGCAGGGGCTACACCTTC. It specifies CAISVGRGYTF.